This TCR beta chain was obtained from a study of blood T cell repertoires in COVID-19. Some clones are missing from TCRdb's copy, which holds only in-frame ones; the method was immunoSEQ multiplex PCR. This sample yields roughly 65,000 clones, of which more than 70% are seen a single time; about a third belongs to the top ten. Germline CDR1 reads MNHNS; CDR2 reads SASEGT. Trimming took off 1 base at V and 6 bases at J, with 16 bases between the two ends. There are 16 residues in the CDR3. The chain couples TRBV6-1 to TRBJ1-5; D is possibly TRBD1 (6 bases). The sequencing sample was made of peripheral blood. This sequence originates from a woman older than 75 with active or convalescent COVID-19. The chain's CDR3 is CASSEVETGGGQPQHF. Written as DNA, the CDR3 is TGTGCCAGCAGTGAAGTTGAGACAGGTGGGGGTCAGCCCCAGCATTTT.